This passage covers 23 T cell receptor beta chains from one sample sequenced in a study of graft-versus-host responses after intestinal transplantation (dated by TCRdb to the early 2020s). Libraries came from the immunoSEQ multiplex PCR assay. Held by TCRdb, this immuneACCESS table contains in-frame sequences only and omits some clones. Under half of the omission traces to an unresolved V gene where checked; the cause of the rest is unknown. Here the sample has 55,000 to 70,000 clones; approximately 89% occur a single time. The ten largest clones capture roughly 2.6% of the sample. This sample comprised PBMCs, obtained roughly 120 days after intestinal transplantation. These receptors were collected from a human patient who received an intestinal transplant, so some T cells may come from the graft donor.

The V gene is TRBV25-1, the J gene TRBJ1-5; D is unclear. V lost 1 base, J lost 4 bases, and 8 bases lay in between. CDR1 is MGHDK, CDR2 SYGVNS, per germline. The CDR3 consists of 14 residues. DNA for the CDR3: TGTGCCAGCAGTGAATGGGATTTAAATCAGCCCCAGCATTTT. Translating gives CASSEWDLNQPQHF.

This chain joins TRBV9 and TRBJ2-2; 7 bases map to TRBD2. Looked up from germline, CDR1 is SGDLS and CDR2 is YYNGEE. The CDR3 extends over 16 amino acids. The trim removed 4 bases at V and 4 bases at J, leaving 10 bases unmatched. Here the CDR3 reads CASSSGLAASTGELFF. The CDR3 DNA reads as TGTGCCAGCAGCTCCGGGCTAGCGGCAAGCACCGGGGAGCTGTTTTTT.

This rearrangement joins TRBV5-1 to TRBJ1-4, with a tentative D call TRBD1 (5 bases). This CDR3 comprises 16 residues. V was shortened by 0 bases and J by 4 bases, with 13 bases between the two germline ends. Germline V CDR1 and CDR2: SGHRS, YFSETQ. The CDR3 DNA follows: TGCGCCAGCAGCTTGGGGGGCCTAGGAGGTAATGAAAAACTGTTTTTT. It codes for CASSLGGLGGNEKLFF.

CDR3 in amino acids: CASSQVTYFGGADEQYF. As DNA, the CDR3 is TGTGCCAGCAGCCAAGTAACTTATTTCGGGGGGGCCGACGAGCAGTACTTC. The gene calls are TRBV14 and TRBJ2-7; TRBD2 agrees at 8 bases. The CDR3 contains 17 residues. CDR1 and CDR2 (germline): SGHDN, FVKESK. V lost 1 base and J lost 5; bases outside the gene matches: 13.

This clone showed up just a few times. The chain is built from TRBV6-4 and TRBJ2-3, with 11 bases lining up with TRBD1. Trimming took 4 bases from V and 2 from J; bases not matched to a gene: 5. The germline V gene encodes CDR1 MRHNA and CDR2 SNTAGT. This CDR3 region has 16 residues. CDR3 region: CASSVGTGGFTDTQYF. CDR3 DNA: TGTGCCAGCAGTGTCGGGACAGGGGGGTTCACAGATACGCAGTATTTT.

The V call is TRBV2, the J call TRBJ2-2; no definite D call. V lost 8 bases and J lost 6, with 7 bases in between. Germline values: CDR1 SNHLY, CDR2 FYNNEI. The CDR3 runs to 11 residues. The CDR3 DNA is TGTGCCAGCCATCTGGCCGGGGAGCTGTTTTTT. Protein: CASHLAGELFF.

This clone was counted a few times. The chain employs TRBV2 and TRBJ2-1; D remains ambiguous. CDR1 and CDR2 (germline): SNHLY, FYNNEI. The CDR3 sequence is 15 residues long. V lost 4 bases to trimming and J lost 0 bases, with 10 bases between them. The CDR3, as DNA: TGTGCCAGCAGTGTTTGGACGAGCTCCTACAATGAGCAGTTCTTC. Translating gives CASSVWTSSYNEQFF.

The V call is TRBV19, the J call TRBJ2-1; 7 bases align to TRBD2. Germline-derived CDR1 and CDR2 are LNHDA and SQIVND (reference sequence). The CDR3 extends over 13 amino acids. J gave up 7 bases and V 11 bases, and 11 bases lay outside the gene matches. Written as DNA, the CDR3 is TGTGCCTCCCTAGGACTAGGGAGGAATGAGCAGTTCTTC. It encodes CASLGLGRNEQFF.

The gene calls are TRBV27 and TRBJ2-1, with TRBD2 identical over 9 bases. CDR1 and CDR2 (germline): MNHEY, SMNVEV (reference sequence). With V trimmed by 5 bases and J by 9 bases, 8 bases remained unmatched. The CDR3 is made up of 14 amino acids. The CDR3 reads CASSPGTSSGEQFF. Written as DNA, the CDR3 is TGTGCCAGCAGTCCCGGGACTAGCTCGGGTGAGCAGTTCTTC.

This clone appeared once. J is TRBJ2-1 and V is TRBV28; D gene uncertain. V lost 3 bases to trimming and J lost 8 bases, with 5 bases between them. Per germline, CDR1 MDHEN and CDR2 SYDVKM. The CDR3 extends over 11 amino acids. CDR3 nucleotides: TGTGCCAGCAGTTTGTCGCATGAGCAGTTCTTC. Amino acid sequence: CASSLSHEQFF.

The chain has TRBV11-3 and TRBJ2-3, with a weak D call TRBD2 (6 bases). V dropped 4 bases and J dropped 5 bases, with 7 bases sitting between them. The CDR3 spans 12 residues. CDR1 and CDR2 (germline): SGHNT, YENEEA. The CDR3 region has the DNA TGTGCCAGCAGCTGGGGGGAAGATACGCAGTATTTT. Protein: CASSWGEDTQYF.

V usage is TRBV5-1 and J usage is TRBJ2-2; 11 nucleotides agree with TRBD2. V lost 3 bases and J lost 2; bases outside the gene matches: 6. The germline V gene has CDR1 SGHRS and CDR2 YFSETQ. This CDR3 spans 17 amino acids. In DNA, the CDR3 is TGCGCCAGCAGCTGGGGCCTAGCGGGGGGAAACACCGGGGAGCTGTTTTTT. Protein product: CASSWGLAGGNTGELFF.

This clone was found once. This chain connects TRBV7-8 to TRBJ2-4, with D possibly TRBD1 on 6 matching bases. Looked up from germline, CDR1 is SGHVS and CDR2 is FQNEAQ. Trimming cost V 3 bases and J 4 bases, with 7 bases left between them. CDR3 length: 13 residues. CDR3 protein: CASSFGQKNIQYF. As DNA, the CDR3 is TGTGCCAGCAGCTTTGGACAGAAAAACATTCAGTACTTC.

In this sample, this clone turned up a few times. The V call is TRBV27, the J call TRBJ2-7; the match to TRBD1 covers 11 bases. CDR1 is MNHEY and CDR2 is SMNVEV in the germline V gene (reference sequence). The CDR3 runs to 11 residues. V lost 8 bases and J lost 6; bases outside the gene matches: 0. CDR3 sequence: CASGTGGEQYF. The DNA of the CDR3 is TGTGCCAGCGGGACAGGGGGCGAGCAGTACTTC.

The rearrangement links TRBV5-1 to TRBJ2-2, with D perhaps being TRBD1 or TRBD2 (5 bases each). Trimming left V 2 bases short and J 2 bases short, with 13 bases between. Germline CDR1 and CDR2: SGHRS and YFSETQ. The CDR3 has 16 residues. The CDR3 protein is CASSFGGSVNTGELFF. CDR3 nucleotide sequence: TGCGCCAGCAGCTTTGGGGGTAGCGTCAACACCGGGGAGCTGTTTTTT.

The chain has TRBV11-2 and TRBJ2-7; 7 nucleotides agree with TRBD1. The germline V gene encodes CDR1 SGHAT and CDR2 FQNNGV. Germline trimming cut 2 bases from V and 0 bases from J; bases unmatched to any gene: 1. This CDR3 region has 14 residues. For the CDR3, the DNA is TGTGCCAGCAGCTTATCAGGGGGCTCCTACGAGCAGTACTTC. The encoded protein is CASSLSGGSYEQYF.

This sequence joins TRBV19 and TRBJ1-1; maybe TRBD1 (5 bases). V lost 5 bases to trimming and J lost 6 bases, with 13 bases between them. CDR1 is LNHDA and CDR2 is SQIVND in the germline V gene (reference sequence). The CDR3 runs 13 residues. This chain's CDR3 is CASSLGLGAEAFF. CDR3 coding DNA: TGTGCCAGTAGTTTGGGCCTAGGGGCTGAAGCTTTCTTT.

The genes are TRBV7-9 and TRBJ2-5; D could derive from TRBD1 or TRBD2 (5 bases each). The germline gives CDR1 SEHNR, CDR2 FQNEAQ (reference sequence). The V gene lost 1 base and the J gene lost 2 bases, with 11 bases spanning the gap. The CDR3 consists of 15 residues. CDR3 DNA: TGTGCCAGCAGCTTAGGCCCATGGGGGCAAGAGACCCAGTACTTC. Its translation is CASSLGPWGQETQYF.

V gene TRBV30 combines with J gene TRBJ1-6; possibly TRBD1 for D (5 bases). Germline CDR1 GTSNPN, CDR2 SVGIG (reference sequence). Trimming removed 2 bases at V and 10 bases at J, with 15 bases between. The length of the CDR3 is 14 residues. Here the CDR3 DNA reads TGTGCCTGGAGTCAACAGGCTCCGGGGTCACCCCTCCACTTT. It codes for CAWSQQAPGSPLHF.

The genes are TRBV28 and TRBJ2-7; D may match TRBD1 or TRBD2 (5 bases each). Per the germline V gene, CDR1 is MDHEN and CDR2 is SYDVKM. Trimming took off 5 bases at V and 3 bases at J, with 14 bases between the two ends. The CDR3 is 14 amino acids. CDR3 nucleotides: TGTGCCAGCAGTACACCCGGGGCTTTCTACGAGCAGTACTTC. This encodes CASSTPGAFYEQYF.

The genes are TRBV2 and TRBJ2-1; perhaps D is TRBD1 or TRBD2 (5 bases each). The ends were cut back, 7 bases at V and 9 bases at J, with 16 bases in the middle. Germline CDR1 is SNHLY and CDR2 is FYNNEI. The CDR3 spans 13 residues. Here the CDR3 reads CASTERGGREQFF. CDR3 DNA: TGTGCCAGCACCGAACGGGGCGGGCGTGAGCAGTTCTTC. Using reference TRBV2 and TRBJ2-1 for the parts outside the CDR3, the full variable domain is EPEVTQTPSHQVTQMGQEVILRCVPISNHLYFYWYRQILGQKVEFLVSFYNNEISEKSEIFDDQFSVERPDGSNFTLKIRSTKLEDSAMYFCASTERGGREQFFGPGTRLTVL.

This sequence joins TRBV27 and TRBJ2-7, with D possibly matching TRBD1 (6 bases). The CDR3 runs to 13 residues. CDR1 MNHEY and CDR2 SMNVEV come from the germline V gene (reference sequence). The V gene lost 4 bases and the J gene lost 7 bases, with 14 bases spanning the gap. Here the CDR3 reads CASSYTGMREQYF. CDR3 coding DNA: TGTGCCAGCAGTTATACAGGGATGAGGGAGCAGTACTTC.

This rearrangement joins TRBV2 to TRBJ1-1; D not resolved. CDR3 length: 13 residues. V lost 1 base to trimming and J lost 2 bases, with 5 bases between them. CDR1 is SNHLY, CDR2 FYNNEI, per germline. The CDR3 DNA reads as TGTGCCAGCAGTGAAGGGGGTAACACTGAAGCTTTCTTT. Translating gives CASSEGGNTEAFF.